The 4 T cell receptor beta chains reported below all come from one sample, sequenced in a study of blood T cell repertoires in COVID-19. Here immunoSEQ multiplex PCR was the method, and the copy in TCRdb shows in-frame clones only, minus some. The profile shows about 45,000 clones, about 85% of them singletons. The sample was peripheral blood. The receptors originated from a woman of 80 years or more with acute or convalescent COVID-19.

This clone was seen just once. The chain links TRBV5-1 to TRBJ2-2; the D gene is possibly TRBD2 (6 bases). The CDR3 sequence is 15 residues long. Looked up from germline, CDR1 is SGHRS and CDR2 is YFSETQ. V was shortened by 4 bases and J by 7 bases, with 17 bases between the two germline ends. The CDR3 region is CASSPAPGVGGELFF. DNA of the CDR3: TGCGCCAGCAGCCCGGCTCCGGGGGTCGGCGGGGAGCTGTTTTTT.

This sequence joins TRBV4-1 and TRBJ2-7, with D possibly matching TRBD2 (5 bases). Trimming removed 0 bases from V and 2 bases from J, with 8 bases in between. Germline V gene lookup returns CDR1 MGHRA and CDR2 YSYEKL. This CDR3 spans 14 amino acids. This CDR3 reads CASSQEGLTYEQYF. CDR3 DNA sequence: TGCGCCAGCAGCCAAGAAGGACTTACCTACGAGCAGTACTTC.

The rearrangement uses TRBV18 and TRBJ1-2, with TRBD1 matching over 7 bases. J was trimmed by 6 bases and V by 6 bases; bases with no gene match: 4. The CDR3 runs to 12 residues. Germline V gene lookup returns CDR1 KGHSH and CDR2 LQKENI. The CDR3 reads CASSRQGDGYTF. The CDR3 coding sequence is TGTGCCAGCTCCCGGCAGGGGGATGGCTACACCTTC.

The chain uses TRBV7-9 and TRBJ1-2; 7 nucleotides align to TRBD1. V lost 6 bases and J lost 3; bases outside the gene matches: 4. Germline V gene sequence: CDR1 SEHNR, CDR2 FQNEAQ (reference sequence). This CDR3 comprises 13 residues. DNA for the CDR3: TGTGCCAGCAGATTCGGACAGGACTATGGCTACACCTTC. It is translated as CASRFGQDYGYTF.